Listed below are T cell receptor beta chains from one sample, sequenced in a study of identical twins. TCRdb fed the 5' RACE reads into MiXCR, producing one record per CDR3 protein. The data show roughly 690,000 distinct CDR3 sequences, with 21% seen just once and about 4.3% held by the top ten. These same data were also listed under a study on T cells expressing NK-cell markers.

Sequences were obtained from PBMCs. The receptors derive from a woman aged 18-29 years in good health. CDR3s leave out the opening cysteine and the closing phenylalanine or tryptophan.

v_gene: TRBV4-3
CDR3aa: ASSQDRASGWGTDTQY

v_gene: TRBV6-1
CDR3aa: ASGGEGQGTEKLF

v_gene: TRBV19
CDR3aa: ASILGAGRAF

v_gene: TRBV20-1
CDR3aa: SASRTPSSYEQY

v_gene: TRBV20-1
CDR3aa: SARGQGLETQY

v_gene: TRBV5-1
CDR3aa: ASSSTLLASGELF

v_gene: TRBV20-1
CDR3aa: SARGSRDTQY

v_gene: TRBV20-1
CDR3aa: SASRDRGNERF

v_gene: TRBV5-1
CDR3aa: ASSPHSGVTDTQY

v_gene: TRBV14
CDR3aa: ASSQVGAWGTYNEQF

v_gene: TRBV5-6
CDR3aa: ASSSDHTGELF

v_gene: TRBV20-1
CDR3aa: SAREGGVFETQY

v_gene: TRBV12-3/TRBV12-4
CDR3aa: ASSLPVTGELF

v_gene: TRBV7-6
CDR3aa: ASSSGPGGSYEQY

v_gene: TRBV10-3
CDR3aa: AISATDPYEQY

v_gene: TRBV7-9
CDR3aa: ASSLRATGGEQY

v_gene: TRBV7-9
CDR3aa: ASSQYRDTGRDTQY

v_gene: TRBV3-1
CDR3aa: ASSLKEREYPF

v_gene: TRBV5-1
CDR3aa: ASSPGQAVDEQY

v_gene: TRBV5-1
CDR3aa: ASSLAKGKLETQY

v_gene: TRBV29-1
CDR3aa: GAYRESTDTQY

v_gene: TRBV20-1
CDR3aa: SARDRLEAF

v_gene: TRBV6-1
CDR3aa: ASSERGGLYNEQF

v_gene: TRBV29-1
CDR3aa: SVELGSGEQY

v_gene: TRBV7-2
CDR3aa: ASSAYHLTQY

v_gene: TRBV7-9
CDR3aa: ASKGARETQY

v_gene: TRBV6-4
CDR3aa: ASSDSAGSYNEQF

v_gene: TRBV6-2/TRBV6-3
CDR3aa: ASTHGITQNEKLF

v_gene: TRBV20-1
CDR3aa: SVRLAGVHEQF

v_gene: TRBV29-1
CDR3aa: SVESQRGQF

v_gene: TRBV5-1
CDR3aa: ASSLTGIVAYNEQF

v_gene: TRBV12-3/TRBV12-4
CDR3aa: ASTGTSGSNEQF

v_gene: TRBV6-5
CDR3aa: ASSYSSSSGGAYEQY